This T cell receptor (beta chain) stems from a study of blood T cells in healthy people across ages. A J-beta primer mix and a sample-barcoded 5' primer were used in a second PCR of roughly 6 to 12 cycles. From the 5' RACE reads, TCRdb called clonotypes with MiXCR, one entry per CDR3 protein. Seen here are about 570,000 distinct CDR3 sequences, roughly a quarter observed once, and the top ten hold over 3.5%. The table lists this clonotype with a few counts. From germline, CDR1 is DFQATT and CDR2 SNEGSKA (reference sequence). The CDR3 loop spans 13 amino acids. The V end was cut by 3 bases, the J end by 5 bases, with 13 bases between. The draw of peripheral blood yielded approximately 11 milliliters from each donor. The data were also submitted as part of a second study, on T cells of mothers and their children. This second study notes: Reads recorded for TCR beta CDR3 numbered over 10 million per mother and about 3 million per child. A slight, non-significant increase in overlap was found for related mother-child pairs relative to unrelated pairs.

The sequence derives from a boy aged 2-15 years in good health. The chain combines TRBV20-1 with TRBJ1-2, with D possibly being TRBD1 (6 bases). Sequenced input: blood. As DNA, the CDR3 is TGCAGTGCTAGCCAGGGGAGGTTTTATGGCTACACCTTC. Its protein product is CSASQGRFYGYTF.